These 15 T cell receptor beta chains came from one sample sequenced in a study of CD8 T cells in ankylosing spondylitis. TCRdb ran MiXCR on the 5' RACE reads and lists one entry per CDR3 protein. The table shows around 150,000 distinct CDR3 sequences, with around 7.9% occurring only once. Specimen: blood, either unsorted or a sorted T cell fraction (not recorded which). These receptors came from a female donor with ankylosing spondylitis or in good health (not recorded which).

This clonotype was observed many times. The chain carries TRBV20-1 and TRBJ1-1; no reliable D call. The germline V and J ends were trimmed by 3 bases and 1 base, with 9 bases remaining between them. The germline gives CDR1 DFQATT, CDR2 SNEGSKA (reference sequence). The CDR3 runs 13 residues. Here the CDR3 DNA reads TGCAGTGCTAGGATGGCAGAGAACACTGAAGCTTTCTTT. As protein: CSARMAENTEAFF.

There are a few counts of this clonotype. This chain joins TRBV6-1 and TRBJ1-5; 11 bases map to TRBD1. CDR3 length: 16 residues. Losses at the gene ends were 4 bases for V and 5 bases for J; bases not matched to a gene: 7. The germline V gene has CDR1 MNHNS and CDR2 SASEGT. The CDR3 nucleotides read TGTGCCAGCAGTGTAACCGGGACAGGGGGGTATCAGCCCCAGCATTTT. This codes for CASSVTGTGGYQPQHF.

This clonotype was picked up many times. This rearrangement joins TRBV12-3 or TRBV12-4 to TRBJ1-5; D gene unclear. Trimming shortened V by 5 bases and J by 9 bases, and 23 bases separated the two germline ends. This CDR3 has 16 residues. As DNA, the CDR3 is TGTGCCAGCAGTAGCCTGTGGACCCAACGCCCTCGGCCCCAGCATTTT. Its protein product is CASSSLWTQRPRPQHF.

This clonotype was seen repeatedly, ten times or more. This chain joins TRBV6-5 and TRBJ1-4, with D maybe TRBD1 (5 bases). Germline V gives CDR1 MNHEY, CDR2 SVGAGI. V dropped 2 bases and J dropped 2 bases, with 6 bases sitting between them. The CDR3 runs 14 residues. CDR3 protein: CASSYGTTNEKLFF. The CDR3 DNA follows: TGTGCCAGCAGTTACGGGACCACTAATGAAAAACTGTTTTTT.

This clonotype was counted ten times or more. The chain couples TRBV18 to TRBJ2-1; maybe TRBD2 (6 bases). CDR3 length: 15 amino acids. CDR1 is KGHSH and CDR2 is LQKENI in the germline V gene. Trimming removed 3 bases from V and 2 bases from J, with 11 bases in between. CDR3 in amino acids: CASSPRERTYNEQFF. The CDR3, as DNA: TGTGCCAGCTCACCGCGGGAAAGGACCTACAATGAGCAGTTCTTC.

A remark on this clonotype: Possible read error: a much larger clone is one base away. The rearrangement links TRBV5-1 to TRBJ2-2; maybe TRBD1 (5 bases). The CDR3 runs 15 residues. Germline V gene lookup returns CDR1 SGHRS and CDR2 YFSETQ. CDR3 nucleotides: TGCGTCAGCAGCTTGGATCAGGGTTCGGTCGGGGAGCTGTTTTTT. It is translated as CVSSLDQGSVGELFF.

At least ten counts were recorded for this clonotype. The chain has TRBV7-8 and TRBJ1-2; 8 nucleotides match TRBD1. CDR1 and CDR2 (germline): SGHVS, FQNEAQ. Trimming removed 4 bases from V and 8 bases from J; junction bases left unmatched: 12. The CDR3 runs 15 residues. CDR3 sequence: CASSSIVTGDRGYTF. CDR3 nucleotides: TGTGCCAGCAGCTCCATTGTAACGGGGGACAGGGGCTACACCTTC.

V is TRBV28 and J is TRBJ1-1; no firm D call. Germline V CDR1 and CDR2: MDHEN, SYDVKM. The CDR3 totals 15 residues. Trimming removed 2 bases at V and 6 bases at J, with 16 bases between. The CDR3 region has the DNA TGTGCCAGCAGTTTAGGACCGGAAGGCCGAGCTGAAGCTTTCTTT. This translates into CASSLGPEGRAEAFF.

This clonotype was seen many times. The chain uses TRBV6-1 and TRBJ2-1; no clear D gene. The CDR3 sequence is 12 residues long. The V end lost 5 bases, the J end lost 5 bases, and 7 bases lay between the germline ends. Germline-derived CDR1 and CDR2 are MNHNS and SASEGT. CDR3 protein: CASSPRNNEQFF. The CDR3 DNA reads as TGTGCCAGCAGTCCGAGAAACAATGAGCAGTTCTTC.

This clonotype was picked up many times. The chain carries TRBV4-3 and TRBJ1-4, with D hard to call. The CDR3 covers 15 residues. Germline values: CDR1 LGHNA, CDR2 YSLEER. Trimming cost V 3 bases and J 4 bases, with 12 bases left between them. This CDR3 is CASSQDGGFNEKLFF. DNA of the CDR3: TGCGCCAGCAGCCAGGACGGCGGTTTTAATGAAAAACTGTTTTTT.

Many counts were recorded for this clonotype. This chain joins TRBV12-3 or TRBV12-4 and TRBJ1-2, with 9 positions matching TRBD1. The J segment lost 8 bases and the V segment lost 4 bases, leaving 14 bases of the junction unmatched. CDR3 size: 16 residues. As DNA, the CDR3 is TGTGCCAGCAGTTCCTCGGGAAGGGACAGGGTAGGAGGCTACACCTTC. Translation: CASSSSGRDRVGGYTF.

This clonotype has ten or more counts. The chain links TRBV7-2 to TRBJ2-1, with 10 bases aligning to TRBD2. The CDR3 contains 16 residues. Unmatched junction bases numbered 4, after V lost 5 bases and J lost 0 bases. From germline, CDR1 is SGHTA and CDR2 FQGNSA. CDR3 nucleotides: TGTGCCAGCAGCCCCACTAGCGGGGCCTCCTACAATGAGCAGTTCTTC. It is translated as CASSPTSGASYNEQFF.

This clonotype was recorded at least ten times. This rearrangement joins TRBV6-1 to TRBJ1-3, with 7 positions matching TRBD1. V was pared by 8 bases and J by 0 bases, with 4 bases of the junction left unmatched. Germline V gene lookup returns CDR1 MNHNS and CDR2 SASEGT. The CDR3 loop spans 14 amino acids. The CDR3: CASLGQTSGNTIYF. The CDR3 region has the DNA TGTGCCAGCCTGGGACAGACCTCTGGAAACACCATATATTTT.

This clonotype was observed at least ten times. The rearrangement uses TRBV20-1 and TRBJ2-3; TRBD1 agrees at 7 bases. Germline assignment: CDR1 DFQATT and CDR2 SNEGSKA (reference sequence). J gave up 1 base and V 5 bases, and 6 bases lay outside the gene matches. The CDR3 has 14 amino acids. CDR3 region: CSAETGVGTDTQYF. Written as DNA, the CDR3 is TGCAGTGCTGAAACAGGGGTTGGCACAGATACGCAGTATTTT.

This clonotype has ten or more counts. V usage is TRBV27 and J usage is TRBJ2-2, with D unresolved. Trimming cost V 2 bases and J 1 base, with 14 bases left between them. The CDR3 covers 17 residues. Germline-derived CDR1 and CDR2 are MNHEY and SMNVEV (reference sequence). Here the CDR3 DNA reads TGTGCCAGCAGTTTAACCTGGCAGCAAAAGAACACCGGGGAGCTGTTTTTT. The encoded protein is CASSLTWQQKNTGELFF.